This T cell receptor (beta chain) was captured in a study of metastatic and nonmetastatic thyroid tumors. Across the whole study: Repertoires of blood and of tissue (tumor or nodule) from malignant and benign thyroid patients were compared.

The V and J ends lost 4 bases and 7 bases, in that order; junction bases with no gene match: 14. In germline, CDR1 is LGHNA, CDR2 YNFKEQ. The CDR3 covers 16 residues. Nobody among the patients had been given any treatment before thyroid surgery. This clone was counted once. The antigen is unknown. Authors' methods: A papillary thyroid cancer distant-metastasis classifier was built from CDR3 differences across clinicopathological groups. Through MiXCR, TCRdb re-clonotyped the PCR reads. TCRdb's processing, not the authors', yielded these V and J calls. The repertoire has about 38,000 clones, under 30% of them found once; the top ten carry about a tenth. General observations from the study: Compared with benign nodules, malignant thyroid tumors were reported to have significantly higher TCR beta diversity in both blood and tumor.

The chain carries TRBV4-2 and TRBJ2-7; 9 bases are shared with TRBD1. The sequenced sample was blood. The TCR originated in a male donor with papillary thyroid cancer or a benign thyroid nodule (not recorded which). Some clones in this sample may be carry-over from other donors' samples. The CDR3 DNA is TGTGCCAGCAGCCCGCAGCAGGGACAGGGAAGACGGGAGCAGTACTTC. This sequence encodes CASSPQQGQGRREQYF.